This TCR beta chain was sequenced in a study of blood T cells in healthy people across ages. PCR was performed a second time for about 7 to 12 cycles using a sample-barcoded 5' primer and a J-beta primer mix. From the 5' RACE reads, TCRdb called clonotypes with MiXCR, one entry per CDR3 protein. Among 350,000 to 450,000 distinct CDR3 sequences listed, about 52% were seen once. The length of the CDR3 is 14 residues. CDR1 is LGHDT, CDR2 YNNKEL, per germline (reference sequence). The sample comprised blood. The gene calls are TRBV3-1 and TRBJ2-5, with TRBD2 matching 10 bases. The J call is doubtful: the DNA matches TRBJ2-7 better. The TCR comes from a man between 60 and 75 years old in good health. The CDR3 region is CASSQGLAGAEQYF. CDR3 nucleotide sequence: TGTGCCAGCAGCCAAGGGCTAGCGGGGGCCGAGCAGTACTTC.